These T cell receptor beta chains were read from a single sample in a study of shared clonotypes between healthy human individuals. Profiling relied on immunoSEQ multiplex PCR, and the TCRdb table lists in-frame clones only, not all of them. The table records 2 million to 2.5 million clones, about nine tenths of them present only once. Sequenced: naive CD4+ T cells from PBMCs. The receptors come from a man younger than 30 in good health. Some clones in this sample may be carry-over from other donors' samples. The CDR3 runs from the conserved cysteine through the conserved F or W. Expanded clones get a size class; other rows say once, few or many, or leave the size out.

CDR3 protein: CASSLSQWRGYTEAFF; J gene: TRBJ1-1; V gene: TRBV5-8; clone size: NA
CDR3 protein: CASGTSGRYTDTQYF; J gene: TRBJ2-3; V gene: TRBV28; clone size: NA
CDR3 protein: CASSPPDRNYGYTF; J gene: TRBJ1-2; V gene: TRBV28; clone size: NA
CDR3 protein: CASSRGIQTGTSGSLGYNEQFF; J gene: TRBJ2-1; V gene: TRBV28; clone size: NA
CDR3 protein: CASSLWTGGEGDYGYTF; J gene: TRBJ1-2; V gene: TRBV28; clone size: once
CDR3 protein: CATTSGLSNTGELFF; J gene: TRBJ2-2; V gene: TRBV6-1; clone size: NA
CDR3 protein: CASSGTSWGNEQFF; J gene: TRBJ2-1; V gene: TRBV7-9; clone size: NA
CDR3 protein: CASSPPGTGTDTQYF; J gene: TRBJ2-3; V gene: TRBV5-4; clone size: NA
CDR3 protein: CASSLNWDEQFF; J gene: TRBJ2-1; V gene: TRBV27; clone size: NA
CDR3 protein: CASSTDRGKLFF; J gene: TRBJ1-4; V gene: TRBV28; clone size: NA
CDR3 protein: CASSPRAPGTDTQYF; J gene: TRBJ2-3; V gene: TRBV5-4; clone size: NA
CDR3 protein: CASSYSPAGAYGYTF; J gene: TRBJ1-2; V gene: TRBV6-5; clone size: NA
CDR3 protein: CASSQESDTQYF; J gene: TRBJ2-3; V gene: TRBV4-1; clone size: NA
CDR3 protein: CASSPGLDNQPQHF; J gene: TRBJ1-5; V gene: TRBV5-1; clone size: few
CDR3 protein: CASSLSPGGTDTQYF; J gene: TRBJ2-3; V gene: TRBV7-2; clone size: NA
CDR3 protein: CSANPSVPQYF; J gene: TRBJ2-5; V gene: TRBV20-1; clone size: NA
CDR3 protein: CASSLWGPNPPNEQFF; J gene: TRBJ2-1; V gene: TRBV28; clone size: NA
CDR3 protein: CASSLMGRVADTQYF; J gene: TRBJ2-3; V gene: TRBV7-3; clone size: NA
CDR3 protein: CASSLTDTQYF; J gene: TRBJ2-3; V gene: TRBV19; clone size: NA
CDR3 protein: CASSFRVSGANVLTF; J gene: TRBJ2-6; V gene: TRBV11-2; clone size: NA
CDR3 protein: CASSEQGVSNQPQHF; J gene: TRBJ1-5; V gene: TRBV2; clone size: NA
CDR3 protein: CASSPGTLSTDTQYF; J gene: TRBJ2-3; V gene: TRBV5-1; clone size: NA
CDR3 protein: CSLNFGSGSNEQLF; J gene: TRBJ2-1; V gene: TRBV29-1; clone size: NA
CDR3 protein: CASGLAPGQGRSEAFF; J gene: TRBJ1-1; V gene: TRBV12-5; clone size: NA
CDR3 protein: CAKDRAGTGELFF; J gene: TRBJ2-2; V gene: TRBV7-9; clone size: NA
CDR3 protein: CASSLKGGRRNEQFF; J gene: TRBJ2-1; V gene: TRBV28; clone size: NA
CDR3 protein: CASSLEVQAFF; J gene: TRBJ1-1; V gene: TRBV28; clone size: NA
CDR3 protein: CATSRGTSGMDTQYF; J gene: TRBJ2-3; V gene: TRBV7-9; clone size: NA
CDR3 protein: CASSPTGGQPQHF; J gene: TRBJ1-5; V gene: TRBV2; clone size: NA
CDR3 protein: CASSGSSYNEQFF; J gene: TRBJ2-1; V gene: TRBV21-1; clone size: NA
CDR3 protein: CASSLWPQGWEQFF; J gene: TRBJ2-1; V gene: TRBV5-1; clone size: NA
CDR3 protein: CASRSADISYEQYF; J gene: TRBJ2-7; V gene: TRBV5-6; clone size: NA
CDR3 protein: CASSQVSAGPSYEQYF; J gene: TRBJ2-7; V gene: TRBV4-2; clone size: few
CDR3 protein: CASSSSGRAEQYF; J gene: TRBJ2-7; V gene: TRBV7-3; clone size: NA
CDR3 protein: CASSHSGSSNQPQHF; J gene: TRBJ1-5; V gene: TRBV7-2; clone size: NA
CDR3 protein: CASRWDRDSYEQYF; J gene: TRBJ2-7; V gene: TRBV6-5; clone size: NA
CDR3 protein: CAWSRDGNYGYTF; J gene: TRBJ1-2; V gene: TRBV30; clone size: few
CDR3 protein: CASSPIYPNTQYF; J gene: TRBJ2-3; V gene: TRBV28; clone size: NA
CDR3 protein: CASSPAQGGNEQFF; J gene: TRBJ2-1; V gene: TRBV7-2; clone size: NA
CDR3 protein: CASSPPADTQYF; J gene: TRBJ2-3; V gene: TRBV7-8; clone size: NA
CDR3 protein: CASSPGTHNEQFF; J gene: TRBJ2-1; V gene: TRBV9; clone size: few
CDR3 protein: CASSSTSGRRNEQFF; J gene: TRBJ2-1; V gene: TRBV28; clone size: NA
CDR3 protein: CASSLTGGVNSPLHF; J gene: TRBJ1-6; V gene: TRBV7-6; clone size: NA
CDR3 protein: CASSSTIRELGYGYTF; J gene: TRBJ1-2; V gene: TRBV6-5; clone size: NA
CDR3 protein: CASSLGPEGWQYF; J gene: TRBJ2-7; V gene: TRBV11-3; clone size: NA
CDR3 protein: CASSEYRQGGNQPQHF; J gene: TRBJ1-5; V gene: TRBV10-2; clone size: NA
CDR3 protein: CASSVGEINEQYF; J gene: TRBJ2-7; V gene: TRBV9; clone size: NA
CDR3 protein: CASSLVPGGTEAFF; J gene: TRBJ1-1; V gene: TRBV5-1; clone size: NA
CDR3 protein: CSVEAPAPNTEAFF; J gene: TRBJ1-1; V gene: TRBV29-1; clone size: NA
CDR3 protein: CASTVGASAYEQCF; J gene: TRBJ2-7; V gene: TRBV28; clone size: NA
CDR3 protein: CASSATGDSGDQPQHF; J gene: TRBJ1-5; V gene: TRBV9; clone size: NA
CDR3 protein: CASSESPGRNTFYEQYF; J gene: TRBJ2-7; V gene: TRBV9; clone size: NA
CDR3 protein: CASSPSMNTEAFF; J gene: TRBJ1-1; V gene: TRBV18; clone size: NA
CDR3 protein: CATSRDRQNNQPQHF; J gene: TRBJ1-5; V gene: TRBV15; clone size: NA
CDR3 protein: CASTHKGRSSYNEQFF; J gene: TRBJ2-1; V gene: TRBV19; clone size: NA
CDR3 protein: CAISESGGDGYTF; J gene: TRBJ1-2; V gene: TRBV10-3; clone size: NA
CDR3 protein: CASNRDLGSYNEQFF; J gene: TRBJ2-1; V gene: TRBV5-1; clone size: NA
CDR3 protein: CATSSGQAVYNEQFF; J gene: TRBJ2-1; V gene: TRBV15; clone size: once
CDR3 protein: CASSLNILNTEAFF; J gene: TRBJ1-1; V gene: TRBV5-5; clone size: NA
CDR3 protein: CSQLAGGRQFF; J gene: TRBJ2-1; V gene: TRBV20-1; clone size: once